The 5 T cell receptor beta chains in this list originate from one sample, sequenced in a study of T cells in localized non-small cell lung cancer. Sequencing used immunoSEQ multiplex PCR; TCRdb keeps in-frame clones, though not all of them. The sample has fewer than 13,000 clones, 48% seen once; the top ten hold more than 4%. The sequences come from lymph node tissue, collected before any cancer treatment. These receptors were obtained from a woman between 40 and 69 years old with stage II squamous cell lung carcinoma.

The chain combines TRBV29-1 with TRBJ1-5, with 7 bases matching TRBD1. This CDR3 comprises 13 residues. The V gene end was trimmed by 7 bases and the J gene end by 2 bases; junction bases not matched to a gene: 5. From germline, CDR1 is SQVTM and CDR2 ANQGSEA. The CDR3 nucleotides are TGCAGCGCTAAAACAGGGGGCAATCAGCCCCAGCATTTT. Translated: CSAKTGGNQPQHF.

The chain carries TRBV19 and TRBJ1-4; the D is unclear. Per germline, CDR1 LNHDA and CDR2 SQIVND (reference sequence). This CDR3 is 12 amino acids long. Trimming shortened V by 3 bases and J by 7 bases, and 6 bases separated the two germline ends. The CDR3 DNA reads TGTGCCAGTAGTATGGAACTTGAAAAACTGTTTTTT. It yields the protein CASSMELEKLFF.

The gene calls are TRBV10-2 and TRBJ1-6; D is unresolved. The CDR3 spans 14 residues. The V and J ends lost 3 bases and 7 bases respectively, with 10 bases between them. Germline V gene lookup returns CDR1 WSHSY and CDR2 SAAADI. Here the CDR3 reads CASSDGLLNSPLHF. The CDR3 DNA follows: TGCGCCAGCAGTGATGGACTCCTCAATTCACCCCTCCACTTT.

The rearrangement links TRBV6-7 to TRBJ2-3; D uncertain. TRBV6-7 carries the ORF label, with uncertain function. V shed 8 bases and J shed 6 bases, with 9 bases lying between them. The CDR3 has 11 residues. This chain's CDR3 is CASGVRDTQYF. CDR3 DNA sequence: TGTGCCAGCGGCGTGAGGGATACGCAGTATTTT.

The chain carries TRBV19 and TRBJ1-2; maybe TRBD1 (5 bases). CDR1 and CDR2 (germline): LNHDA, SQIVND (reference sequence). This CDR3 region has 14 residues. The ends were cut back, 3 bases at V and 7 bases at J, with 15 bases in the middle. CDR3 bases: TGTGCCAGTAGTATCCCCCGGGACGGGTTTGGCTACACCTTC. Protein product: CASSIPRDGFGYTF.